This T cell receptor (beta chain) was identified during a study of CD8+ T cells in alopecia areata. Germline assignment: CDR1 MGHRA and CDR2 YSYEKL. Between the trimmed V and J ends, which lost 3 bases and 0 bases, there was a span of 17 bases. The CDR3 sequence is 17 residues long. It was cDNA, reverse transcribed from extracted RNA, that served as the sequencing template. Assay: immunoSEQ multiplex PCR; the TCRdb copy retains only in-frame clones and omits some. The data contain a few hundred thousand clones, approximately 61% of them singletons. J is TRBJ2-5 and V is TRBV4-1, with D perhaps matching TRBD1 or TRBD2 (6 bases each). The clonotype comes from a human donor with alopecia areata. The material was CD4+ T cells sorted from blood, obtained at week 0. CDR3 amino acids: CASSHPRGRGNQETQYF. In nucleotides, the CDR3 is TGCGCCAGCAGCCACCCTCGGGGGCGGGGAAACCAAGAGACCCAGTACTTC.